Below are 26 T cell receptor beta chains sequenced from a single sample in a study of OX40 agonist ivuxolimab in advanced cancers. Here immunoSEQ multiplex PCR was the method, and the copy in TCRdb shows in-frame clones only, minus some. The table shows tens of thousands of clones, with approximately 84% occurring only once. The source material was CD4+ or CD8+ T cells sorted from blood, sampled in a trial of the OX40 agonist ivuxolimab. All receptors come from an adult with an advanced solid tumor such as melanoma, head and neck, liver or kidney cancer.

V usage is TRBV5-4 and J usage is TRBJ1-1; D gene uncertain. CDR3 length equals 14 residues. Per the germline V gene, CDR1 is SGHNT and CDR2 is YYREEE (reference sequence). V was cut by 4 bases and J by 0 bases, with 10 bases left in between. The CDR3 region has the DNA TGTGCCAGCAGCCCCTCATCGGTGAACACTGAAGCTTTCTTT. This sequence encodes CASSPSSVNTEAFF.

CDR3 loop: CASSWERTVSYEQYF. The CDR3 nucleotides read TGTGCCAGCAGTTGGGAAAGGACGGTTTCCTACGAGCAGTACTTC. V usage is TRBV6-5 and J usage is TRBJ2-7; D unresolved. In germline, CDR1 is MNHEY, CDR2 SVGAGI. V lost 4 bases and J lost 1, with 14 bases in between. This CDR3 region has 15 residues.

The chain uses TRBV28 and TRBJ1-6; D remains unclear. Germline V gives CDR1 MDHEN, CDR2 SYDVKM. The CDR3 spans 13 residues. The ends were cut back, 3 bases at V and 11 bases at J, with 11 bases in the middle. The CDR3 nucleotides read TGTGCCAGCAGTTTCACGAGTGCTCCACCCCTCCACTTT. Its protein product is CASSFTSAPPLHF.

The chain joins TRBV7-9 to TRBJ1-2, with 12 bases that match TRBD1. Germline-derived CDR1 and CDR2 are SEHNR and FQNEAQ (reference sequence). The CDR3 runs to 15 residues. J was trimmed by 8 bases and V by 5 bases; bases with no gene match: 9. CDR3 sequence: CASSDRDRGLVGYTF. The CDR3 coding sequence is TGTGCCAGCAGCGATCGGGACAGGGGGCTTGTAGGCTACACCTTC.

J is TRBJ1-4 and V is TRBV7-6; D is perhaps TRBD1 (6 bases). V was clipped by 5 bases and J by 0 bases, with 13 bases between them. CDR1 is SGHVS and CDR2 is FNYEAQ in the germline V gene. The CDR3 is made up of 16 amino acids. The CDR3 DNA reads as TGTGCCAGCAGCCCTTGGGACACCTCAACTAATGAAAAACTGTTTTTT. It codes for CASSPWDTSTNEKLFF.

To note about this clone: The junction departs from germline at one end; a sequencing error may be responsible. J is TRBJ1-3 and V is TRBV4-2; D remains unclear. Germline V gene data show CDR1 as LGHNA and CDR2 as YNFKEQ. This CDR3 comprises 17 residues. CDR3 sequence: CASSQDRLSASGNAIYF. CDR3 coding DNA: TGTGCCAGCAGCCAAGATCGGCTGTCTGCATCTGGAAACGCCATATATTTT.

The J gene is TRBJ1-4, the V gene TRBV11-3, with 8 nucleotides matching TRBD1. Germline assignment: CDR1 SGHNT and CDR2 YENEEA. V lost 5 bases, J lost 5 bases, and 7 bases stayed unmatched. This CDR3 spans 15 amino acids. Here the CDR3 reads CASSGGQAENEKLFF. DNA of the CDR3: TGTGCCAGCAGCGGGGGACAGGCCGAAAATGAAAAACTGTTTTTT.

The chain combines TRBV27 with TRBJ2-3; D gene uncertain. V was pared by 4 bases and J by 1 base, with 9 bases between. CDR3 length: 14 residues. CDR1 is MNHEY and CDR2 is SMNVEV in the germline V gene (reference sequence). In nucleotides, the CDR3 is TGTGCCAGCAGTTGGATTGTCGGCACAGATACGCAGTATTTT. Amino acids: CASSWIVGTDTQYF.

This clone was counted between two and nine times. J is TRBJ1-3 and V is TRBV28; no clear D gene. The CDR3 is 13 residues long. Trimming left V 5 bases short and J 9 bases short, with 14 bases between. CDR1 is MDHEN and CDR2 is SYDVKM in the germline V gene. For the CDR3, the DNA is TGTGCCAGCAGTACCCCTCCCCCCCCCACCATATATTTT. It translates to CASSTPPPPTIYF.

The gene calls are TRBV15 and TRBJ1-2; D may be TRBD1 (6 bases). This CDR3 region has 14 residues. Trimming cost V 3 bases and J 7 bases, with 15 bases left between them. From germline, CDR1 is LNHNV and CDR2 YYDKDF (reference sequence). The CDR3 here is CATSSLNREAGYTF. Written as DNA, the CDR3 is TGTGCCACCAGCAGTCTTAACAGGGAGGCTGGCTACACCTTC.

This clone has just one count. The rearrangement links TRBV29-1 to TRBJ2-7, with 11 bases that match TRBD2. Trimming cost V 4 bases and J 2 bases; bases outside gene matches: 10. Looked up from germline, CDR1 is SQVTM and CDR2 is ANQGSEA. The CDR3 totals 16 residues. The CDR3: CSVVGRGTSGAYEQYF. The CDR3 coding sequence is TGCAGCGTTGTTGGTCGGGGGACTAGCGGCGCCTACGAGCAGTACTTC.

The chain recombines TRBV5-6 with TRBJ1-1; D gene unclear. The CDR3 length is 13 residues. CDR1 is SGHDT, CDR2 YYEEEE, per germline. Trimming cost V 0 bases and J 7 bases, with 10 bases left between them. The CDR3 DNA sequence: TGTGCCAGCAGCTTGGTTGGGCGTAATGAAGCTTTCTTT. Encoded protein: CASSLVGRNEAFF. Full variable domain (missing parts from reference TRBV5-6 and TRBJ1-1): DAGVTQSPTHLIKTRGQQVTLRCSPKSGHDTVSWYQQALGQGPQFIFQYYEEEERQRGNFPDRFSGHQFPNYSSELNVNALLLGDSALYLCASSLVGRNEAFFGQGTRLTVV.

The chain uses TRBV10-3 and TRBJ2-3, with D perhaps TRBD2 (5 bases). The CDR3 has 14 amino acids. With 11 bases removed from V and 4 bases from J, the gap between germline ends came to 19 bases. Germline V gene data show CDR1 as ENHRY and CDR2 as SYGVKD. The CDR3 region is CAARVAAIADTQYF. CDR3 nucleotide sequence: TGTGCCGCGAGGGTCGCGGCGATCGCAGATACGCAGTATTTT.

The chain couples TRBV11-2 to TRBJ1-1, with unresolved D. Trimming removed 5 bases at V and 3 bases at J, with 16 bases between. This CDR3 spans 15 amino acids. CDR1 and CDR2 (germline): SGHAT, FQNNGV. The CDR3 reads CASSPSGFPYTEAFF. For the CDR3, the DNA is TGTGCCAGCAGCCCCAGCGGGTTTCCGTACACTGAAGCTTTCTTT.

This clone was seen only once. The J gene is TRBJ1-2, the V gene TRBV9, with 7 bases fitting TRBD1. CDR1 and CDR2 (germline): SGDLS, YYNGEE. CDR3 size: 15 residues. Unmatched junction bases numbered 5, after V lost 0 bases and J lost 3 bases. CDR3 DNA sequence: TGTGCCAGCAGCGTAGCTACGGGACAGTACTATGGCTACACCTTC. This translates into CASSVATGQYYGYTF.

The chain links TRBV6-5 to TRBJ1-2; D uncertain. Trimming removed 0 bases at V and 5 bases at J, with 7 bases between. Germline-derived CDR1 and CDR2 are MNHEY and SVGAGI. The CDR3 is 13 amino acids. The CDR3 nucleotides read TGTGCCAGCAGTTACTCGATAGCGTATGGCTACACCTTC. Its protein product is CASSYSIAYGYTF.

The V and J genes are TRBV7-8 and TRBJ1-2; TRBD1 matches 8 bases. The CDR3 sequence is 15 residues long. Germline V lookup: CDR1 SGHVS, CDR2 FQNEAQ. Trimming cost V 4 bases and J 7 bases; bases outside gene matches: 11. CDR3 sequence reads: CASSYLSGGLGGYTF. CDR3 DNA: TGTGCCAGCAGCTACCTATCAGGGGGCCTAGGTGGCTACACCTTC.

The V call is TRBV21-1, the J call TRBJ2-7; the tabulated D call, TRBD1, remains unverified against the DNA. TRBV21-1 is assigned pseudogene status. There are 18 residues in the CDR3. CDR3 sequence reads: CASSKTGQGWTNKYEQYF. CDR3 DNA: TGTGCCAGCAGCAAAACAGGACAGGGCTGGACTAATAAGTACGAGCAGTACTTC.

This clone was seen a few times. The rearrangement joins TRBV2 to TRBJ1-6; D may be TRBD1 (6 bases). The V end lost 4 bases, the J end lost 7 bases, and 14 bases lay between the germline ends. Germline CDR1 and CDR2: SNHLY and FYNNEI. This CDR3 comprises 15 residues. The CDR3: CASSGIGGGNSPLHF. CDR3 DNA: TGTGCCAGCAGTGGTATAGGGGGAGGCAATTCACCCCTCCACTTT.

J is TRBJ2-6 and V is TRBV6-4, with no clear D. CDR3 size: 17 residues. V was trimmed by 5 bases and J by 4 bases, leaving 18 bases between them. Per the germline V gene, CDR1 is MRHNA and CDR2 is SNTAGT. Here the CDR3 DNA reads TGTGCCAGCAGTAAAAACGGACGCTCTGCCGGGGCCAACGTCCTGACTTTC. Its translation is CASSKNGRSAGANVLTF.

This clone was seen only once. Here the CDR3 DNA reads TGTGCCAGCAGCTTCGGACAGGGCAATCAGCCCCAGCATTTT. This translates into CASSFGQGNQPQHF. This sequence joins TRBV7-2 and TRBJ1-5, with 7 bases identical to TRBD1. Trimming at V came to 3 bases and at J to 2 bases, leaving 1 base not matched to a gene. Germline values: CDR1 SGHTA, CDR2 FQGNSA. This CDR3 contains 14 residues.

The chain combines TRBV5-4 with TRBJ2-4, with 9 bases identical to TRBD1. After removal of 4 bases from V and 0 bases from J, the junction contained 5 bases not matched to a gene. The CDR3 sequence is 16 residues long. Germline CDR1 is SGHNT and CDR2 is YYREEE (reference sequence). CDR3 protein: CASSTQGARAKNIQYF. CDR3 bases: TGTGCCAGCAGCACACAGGGGGCGCGAGCCAAAAACATTCAGTACTTC.

DNA for the CDR3: TGTGCCAGCAGCTTGGGAGGGGCATCCTATAATTCACCCCTCCACTTT. This translates into CASSLGGASYNSPLHF. The chain recombines TRBV5-6 with TRBJ1-6; D possibly corresponds to TRBD1 (5 bases). This CDR3 spans 16 amino acids. Germline V lookup: CDR1 SGHDT, CDR2 YYEEEE. With 0 bases removed from V and 1 base from J, the gap between germline ends came to 8 bases.

The genes are TRBV28 and TRBJ1-5; the D gene is possibly TRBD1 (6 bases). CDR3 size: 19 residues. The germline gives CDR1 MDHEN, CDR2 SYDVKM. The V end was cut by 3 bases, the J end by 6 bases, with 27 bases between. CDR3 nucleotides: TGTGCCAGCAGTTTTGACTCCCCCAGGGGTAATCCTATGCGTCAGCCCCAGCATTTT. This translates into CASSFDSPRGNPMRQPQHF.

This clone was recorded once. The gene calls are TRBV2 and TRBJ2-3; 10 nucleotides line up with TRBD1. CDR1 SNHLY and CDR2 FYNNEI come from the germline V gene. The CDR3 length is 15 residues. Unmatched junction bases numbered 3, after V lost 6 bases and J lost 0 bases. As DNA, the CDR3 is TGTGCCAGCAGAGGGACAGGGGTAAGCACAGATACGCAGTATTTT. Its protein product is CASRGTGVSTDTQYF.

The V and J genes are TRBV5-4 and TRBJ2-7, with TRBD1 matching over 8 bases. V lost 4 bases, J lost 7 bases, and 16 bases stayed unmatched. Per germline, CDR1 SGHNT and CDR2 YYREEE (reference sequence). This CDR3 region has 16 residues. The CDR3 bases are TGTGCCAGCAGCATGAGACGGGGACAGGCTGGCTTAGAGCAGTACTTC. Translated: CASSMRRGQAGLEQYF.